The 5 T cell receptor beta chains listed next were all sequenced from one sample in a study of beta chain features in type 1 diabetes. Expressed TCRB transcripts got sequenced, as all isolated RNA was reverse transcribed. Sequencing used immunoSEQ multiplex PCR; TCRdb keeps in-frame clones, though not all of them. The data show 500,000 to 700,000 clones, 15% to 19% seen once. Sequencing was done on a sample of naive CD4+ T cells from blood. The origin of the receptors is a man between 18 and 29 years old in good health.

The chain employs TRBV7-9 and TRBJ1-4, with a weak D call TRBD1 (6 bases). The V and J ends lost 5 bases and 3 bases respectively, with 22 bases between them. This CDR3 is 18 amino acids long. Germline CDR1 and CDR2: SEHNR and FQNEAQ (reference sequence). The CDR3 bases are TGTGCCAGCAGCCGAGGTGGCGGGTGGGACACCGCTAATGAAAAACTGTTTTTT. Its translation is CASSRGGGWDTANEKLFF.

The V and J genes are TRBV6-5 and TRBJ1-2, with D tentatively TRBD1 (5 bases). Germline loops: CDR1 MNHEY, CDR2 SVGAGI. The CDR3 extends over 14 amino acids. V dropped 0 bases and J dropped 10 bases, with 15 bases sitting between them. In DNA, the CDR3 is TGTGCCAGCAGTTACTCGTCAGGGAGCCGTGCCTACACCTTC. This encodes CASSYSSGSRAYTF.

CDR3: CASSLANRGNYGYTF. The CDR3 bases are TGTGCCAGCAGTTTGGCGAACAGGGGTAACTATGGCTACACCTTC. The chain carries TRBV28 and TRBJ1-2, with TRBD1 matching over 7 bases. The CDR3 covers 15 residues. Germline V lookup: CDR1 MDHEN, CDR2 SYDVKM. Germline trimming cut 3 bases from V and 1 base from J; bases unmatched to any gene: 5.

The V gene is TRBV9, the J gene TRBJ2-3; TRBD2 aligns across 9 bases. CDR3 size: 16 residues. The germline CDR1 and CDR2 sequences are SGDLS and YYNGEE. Trimming took 3 bases from V and 2 from J; bases not matched to a gene: 7. The CDR3 bases are TGTGCCAGCAGCGGCCCCTTAGCGGGGGCCACAGATACGCAGTATTTT. This codes for CASSGPLAGATDTQYF.

The chain employs TRBV6-5 and TRBJ2-1, with D possibly TRBD2 on 6 matching bases. Germline V gene data show CDR1 as MNHEY and CDR2 as SVGAGI. CDR3 length equals 15 residues. The V gene lost 6 bases and the J gene lost 2 bases, with 14 bases spanning the gap. The chain's CDR3 is CASSMGLPAYNEQFF. The CDR3 nucleotides read TGTGCCAGCAGCATGGGACTGCCGGCCTACAATGAGCAGTTCTTC.